The 16 T cell receptor beta chains given below trace back to one sample, sequenced in a study of shared clonotypes between healthy human individuals. Generated by immunoSEQ multiplex PCR, the TCRdb table keeps only in-frame clones and is missing some. The data contain over 2,000,000 clones, around 93% of them singletons. Only CD45RO-negative cells positively selected for CCR7 counted as naive CD8 cells, so terminally differentiated effector memory CD45RA+ cells were excluded. Sequenced sample: naive CD8+ T cells from PBMCs. The receptor set was obtained from a young man in good health. Some clones in this sample may be carry-over from other donors' samples.

The chain employs TRBV13 and TRBJ2-5, with no clear D. Germline V gives CDR1 PRHDT, CDR2 FYEKMQ (reference sequence). This CDR3 has 15 amino acids. V was shortened by 2 bases and J by 3 bases, with 13 bases between the two germline ends. For the CDR3, the DNA is TGTGCCAGCAGCTTATACTGGCAGGCTAAAGAGACCCAGTACTTC. This sequence encodes CASSLYWQAKETQYF.

This chain links TRBV6-1 with TRBJ1-5; D remains ambiguous. Germline CDR1 and CDR2: MNHNS and SASEGT. This CDR3 is 15 amino acids long. Deletions cut 4 bases from V and 2 bases from J, with 12 bases between. CDR3 DNA sequence: TGTGCCAGCAGTGCTTGGGGTTTGGGCAATCAGCCCCAGCATTTT. Translating gives CASSAWGLGNQPQHF.

This chain connects TRBV10-2 to TRBJ2-5; D may match TRBD1 or TRBD2 (5 bases each). Germline assignment: CDR1 WSHSY and CDR2 SAAADI. The length of the CDR3 is 16 residues. V was pared by 2 bases and J by 5 bases, with 18 bases between. The CDR3 spells CASSEGTSEQVETQYF. The CDR3 nucleotides read TGCGCCAGCAGTGAGGGGACGTCCGAGCAGGTGGAGACCCAGTACTTC.

This rearrangement joins TRBV7-8 to TRBJ1-5; the D is unclear. V shed 5 bases and J shed 7 bases, with 12 bases lying between them. The CDR3 has 13 residues. Germline values: CDR1 SGHVS, CDR2 FQNEAQ. The CDR3 spells CASSGGPGQPQHF. In DNA, the CDR3 is TGTGCCAGCAGCGGAGGACCGGGGCAGCCCCAGCATTTT.

Remarks on this clone: Other DNA sequences of this sample code for an identical CDR3. The chain combines TRBV5-1 with TRBJ2-7; no clear D gene. The germline V gene has CDR1 SGHRS and CDR2 YFSETQ. This CDR3 region has 13 residues. Trimming cost V 4 bases and J 0 bases, with 8 bases left between them. CDR3 sequence reads: CASSGRSSYEQYF. DNA of the CDR3: TGCGCCAGCAGCGGCCGGAGCTCCTACGAGCAGTACTTC. The variable domain in full, completed from reference TRBV5-1 and TRBJ2-7, reads KAGVTQTPRYLIKTRGQQVTLSCSPISGHRSVSWYQQTPGQGLQFLFEYFSETQRNKGNFPGRFSGRQFSNSRSEMNVSTLELGDSALYLCASSGRSSYEQYFGPGTRLTVT.

CDR3 in DNA: TGCGCCAGCAGCTTGAAGGGAGTCGGTGGAAACACCATATATTTT. Translating gives CASSLKGVGGNTIYF. The rearrangement uses TRBV5-1 and TRBJ1-3; D gene ambiguous. The germline gives CDR1 SGHRS, CDR2 YFSETQ. Trimming cost V 1 base and J 3 bases, with 11 bases left between them. The CDR3 has 15 residues.

This clone was recorded only once. V usage is TRBV25-1 and J usage is TRBJ1-2; possible D gene TRBD1, 6 bases. The CDR3 is 14 amino acids. V was shortened by 4 bases and J by 3 bases, with 12 bases between the two germline ends. Germline V gives CDR1 MGHDK, CDR2 SYGVNS. The CDR3 DNA follows: TGTGCCAGCAGTGCCCGGGGGGCCTACTATGGCTACACCTTC. It codes for CASSARGAYYGYTF.

This chain links TRBV19 with TRBJ2-1; 8 bases fit TRBD2. Germline CDR1 is LNHDA and CDR2 is SQIVND (reference sequence). CDR3 length: 15 residues. Germline trimming cut 3 bases from V and 3 bases from J; bases unmatched to any gene: 4. As DNA, the CDR3 is TGTGCCAGTAGTATCGGAGCGGGGGACTACAATGAGCAGTTCTTC. As protein: CASSIGAGDYNEQFF. The complete variable domain, with remaining parts taken from reference TRBV19 and TRBJ2-1, reads DGGITQSPKYLFRKEGQNVTLSCEQNLNHDAMYWYRQDPGQGLRLIYYSQIVNDFQKGDIAEGYSVSREKKESFPLTVTSAQKNPTAFYLCASSIGAGDYNEQFFGPGTRLTVL.

The chain links TRBV30 to TRBJ2-2; 8 bases map to TRBD1. CDR3 length: 12 amino acids. CDR1 and CDR2 (germline): GTSNPN, SVGIG (reference sequence). V lost 3 bases and J lost 7; bases outside the gene matches: 1. The CDR3 coding sequence is TGTGCCTGGAGCGACAGGGGCGGGGAGCTGTTTTTT. Protein sequence: CAWSDRGGELFF.

The CDR3 protein is CASQLAGGLGYEQYF. The CDR3 DNA sequence: TGTGCCAGCCAACTAGCGGGAGGTTTGGGCTACGAGCAGTACTTC. The chain employs TRBV5-8 and TRBJ2-7, with TRBD2 matching over 12 bases. CDR1 is SGHTS and CDR2 is YDEGEE in the germline V gene. The CDR3 has 15 amino acids. Trimming removed 7 bases from V and 3 bases from J; junction bases left unmatched: 8.

The chain recombines TRBV6-1 with TRBJ1-2, with a possible D match to TRBD1 (5 bases). Trimming removed 6 bases at V and 4 bases at J, with 12 bases between. The CDR3 contains 13 residues. Germline CDR1 is MNHNS and CDR2 is SASEGT. As DNA, the CDR3 is TGTGCCAGCAGGGAGGGACGGTCCTATGGCTACACCTTC. It is translated as CASREGRSYGYTF.

The chain couples TRBV29-1 to TRBJ2-1, with D possibly being TRBD1 (6 bases). Trimming removed 8 bases from V and 5 bases from J, with 16 bases in between. This CDR3 contains 13 residues. Germline CDR1 is SQVTM and CDR2 is ANQGSEA. Here the CDR3 DNA reads TGCAGCTATCAACCAACAGGGAACAATGAGCAGTTCTTC. It specifies CSYQPTGNNEQFF.

This sequence joins TRBV27 and TRBJ2-7; D might be TRBD2 (5 bases). CDR1 MNHEY and CDR2 SMNVEV come from the germline V gene (reference sequence). The germline V and J ends were trimmed by 5 bases and 1 base, with 15 bases remaining between them. The CDR3 consists of 15 residues. CDR3 sequence reads: CASSIRAGGSYEQYF. The CDR3 DNA sequence: TGTGCCAGCAGTATTAGGGCGGGCGGGTCCTACGAGCAGTACTTC.

This clone was seen only once. The sample contains more than one DNA sequence encoding this CDR3. The chain is built from TRBV2 and TRBJ2-7, with 7 bases lining up with TRBD2. V shed 4 bases, J shed 1 base, and the junction held 1 base outside the gene matches. The CDR3 has 13 amino acids. Germline-derived CDR1 and CDR2 are SNHLY and FYNNEI. The CDR3: CASSGLASYEQYF. The CDR3 bases are TGTGCCAGCAGTGGACTAGCTTCCTACGAGCAGTACTTC.

The count of this clone is one. The chain uses TRBV7-8 and TRBJ1-5; D is undetermined. With 1 base removed from V and 0 bases from J, the gap between germline ends came to 7 bases. The length of the CDR3 is 15 residues. Germline V gene sequence: CDR1 SGHVS, CDR2 FQNEAQ. The CDR3: CASSLVQNSNQPQHF. CDR3 in DNA: TGTGCCAGCAGCTTAGTGCAGAATAGCAATCAGCCCCAGCATTTT.

The rearrangement links TRBV10-1 to TRBJ2-1, with 11 bases lining up with TRBD2. This CDR3 has 15 residues. The V gene's germline CDR1 is WNHNN and CDR2 SYGVQD (reference sequence). J gave up 9 bases and V 3 bases, and 7 bases lay outside the gene matches. Written as DNA, the CDR3 is TGCGCCAGCAGTGAATTTAGCGGGAGGGGTGGTGAGCAGTTCTTC. This translates into CASSEFSGRGGEQFF.